This T cell receptor (beta chain) was obtained from a study of T-cell reconstitution after alpha-beta-depleted transplantation in children. Broader study findings: Reportedly, alpha-beta T cells present about two months post-transplant originated from several hundred expanded clones of graft origin. The high TCRbeta diversity at day 60 in some patients came from surviving recipient T cells and thymic progenitors. By one year post-transplant, T-cell counts and diversity largely arose from T cells that were newly produced.

This sample's TCRbeta library carried unique molecular identifier barcodes. TCRdb redid the calling of the PCR reads with MiXCR, one entry per CDR3 protein. The sample includes about 200,000 distinct CDR3 sequences, about 6.6% of them seen just once. The table lists this clonotype with many counts. The antigen remains undetermined. The CDR3 length is 13 residues. V lost 0 bases and J 5 bases, leaving 4 bases between the germline ends. Germline CDR1 MNHEY, CDR2 SMNVEV (reference sequence). The chain joins TRBV27 to TRBJ2-2; D is unresolved. This clonotype was sampled from a boy aged 2 to 9 with acute lymphoblastic leukemia, due to receive a stem cell transplant. The sequenced sample was PBMCs, obtained before TCRalphabeta/CD19-depleted stem cell transplant. The CDR3 region is CASSLSRTGELFF. As DNA, the CDR3 is TGTGCCAGCAGTTTATCCCGAACCGGGGAGCTGTTTTTT.